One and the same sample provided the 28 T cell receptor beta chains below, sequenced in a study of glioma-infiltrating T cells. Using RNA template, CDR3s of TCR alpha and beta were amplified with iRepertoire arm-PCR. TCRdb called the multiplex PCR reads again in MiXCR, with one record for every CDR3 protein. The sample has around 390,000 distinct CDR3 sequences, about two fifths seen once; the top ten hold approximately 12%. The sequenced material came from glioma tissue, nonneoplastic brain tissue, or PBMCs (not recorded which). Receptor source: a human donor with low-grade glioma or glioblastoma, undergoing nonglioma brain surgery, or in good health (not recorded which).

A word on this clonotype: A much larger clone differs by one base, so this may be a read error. The CDR3 region has the DNA TGTGCCAGCAGTTATGCCAGGGACAGTGAGCAGTTCTTC. It translates to CASSYARDSEQFF. The V gene is TRBV6-6, the J gene TRBJ2-1, with TRBD1 matching 7 bases. The J segment lost 9 bases and the V segment lost 3 bases, leaving 5 bases of the junction unmatched. Germline V gene lookup returns CDR1 MNHNY and CDR2 SVGAGI (reference sequence). This CDR3 contains 13 residues.

The CDR3 loop reads CASSLRQGRATDTQYF. The CDR3 coding sequence is TGTGCCAGCAGCCTCCGACAGGGGCGAGCGACAGATACGCAGTATTTT. This chain links TRBV7-6 with TRBJ2-3; 8 positions agree with TRBD1. Germline V CDR1 and CDR2: SGHVS, FNYEAQ. CDR3 length: 16 amino acids. V shed 5 bases and J 3 bases; nucleotides not matched to a gene: 10.

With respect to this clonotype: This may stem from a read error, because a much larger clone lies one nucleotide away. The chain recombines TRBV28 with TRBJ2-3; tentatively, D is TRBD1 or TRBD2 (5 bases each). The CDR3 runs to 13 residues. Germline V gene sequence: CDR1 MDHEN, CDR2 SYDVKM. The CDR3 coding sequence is TGTGTCAGCAACCGGGGACCCACAGATACGCAGTATTTT. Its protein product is CVSNRGPTDTQYF.

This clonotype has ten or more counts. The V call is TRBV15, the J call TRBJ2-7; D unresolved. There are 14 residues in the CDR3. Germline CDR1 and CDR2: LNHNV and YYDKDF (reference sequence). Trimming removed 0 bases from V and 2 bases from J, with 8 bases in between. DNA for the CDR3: TGTGCCACCAGCAGAGAGGCCACCACCTACGAGCAGTACTTC. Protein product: CATSREATTYEQYF.

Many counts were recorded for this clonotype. CDR3 sequence reads: CASRPQGYEQYF. As DNA, the CDR3 is TGTGCCAGCAGACCCCAGGGTTACGAGCAGTACTTC. This chain uses TRBV28 with TRBJ2-7, with D perhaps TRBD1 (5 bases). The germline V and J ends were trimmed by 6 bases and 4 bases, with 10 bases remaining between them. CDR1 is MDHEN, CDR2 SYDVKM, per germline. The CDR3 runs 12 residues.

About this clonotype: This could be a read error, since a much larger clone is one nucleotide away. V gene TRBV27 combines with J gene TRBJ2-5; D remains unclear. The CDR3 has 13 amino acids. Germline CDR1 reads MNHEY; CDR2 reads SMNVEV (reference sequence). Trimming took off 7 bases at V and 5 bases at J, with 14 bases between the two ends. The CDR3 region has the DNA TGTGCCAGCAATTTTATCCCCTTGGAGACCCAGTACTTC. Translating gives CASNFIPLETQYF.

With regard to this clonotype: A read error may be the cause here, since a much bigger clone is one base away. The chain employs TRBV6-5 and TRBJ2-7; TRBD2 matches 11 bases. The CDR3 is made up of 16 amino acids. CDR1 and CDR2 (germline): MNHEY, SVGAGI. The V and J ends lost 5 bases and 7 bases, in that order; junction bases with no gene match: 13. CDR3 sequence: CASSTFTSGSSHEQYF. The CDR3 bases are TGTGCCAGCAGTACCTTCACTAGCGGGAGTAGCCATGAGCAGTACTTC.

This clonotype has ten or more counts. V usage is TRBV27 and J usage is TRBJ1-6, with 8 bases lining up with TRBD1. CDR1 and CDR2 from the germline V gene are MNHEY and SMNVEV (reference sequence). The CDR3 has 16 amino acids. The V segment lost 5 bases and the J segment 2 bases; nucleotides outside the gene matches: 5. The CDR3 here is CASSKQTGAYNSPLHF. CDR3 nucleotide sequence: TGTGCCAGCAGTAAACAGACAGGGGCCTATAATTCACCCCTCCACTTT.

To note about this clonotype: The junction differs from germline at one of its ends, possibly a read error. CDR3 nucleotides: TGCAGTGCTAGGGGGCTCGCAGATACGCAGTGTTTT. Translated: CSARGLADTQCF. This rearrangement joins TRBV20-1 to TRBJ2-3, with D possibly being TRBD1 (5 bases). The CDR3 loop spans 12 amino acids. Germline CDR1 and CDR2: DFQATT and SNEGSKA (reference sequence).

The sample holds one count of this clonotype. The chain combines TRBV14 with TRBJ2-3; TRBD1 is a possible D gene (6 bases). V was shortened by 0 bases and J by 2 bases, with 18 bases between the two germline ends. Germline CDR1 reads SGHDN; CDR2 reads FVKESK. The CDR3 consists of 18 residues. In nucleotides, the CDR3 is TGTGCCAGCAGCCAAGATGTCTTCAGGGGTCCGGTCACAGATACGCAGTATTTT. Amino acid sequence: CASSQDVFRGPVTDTQYF.

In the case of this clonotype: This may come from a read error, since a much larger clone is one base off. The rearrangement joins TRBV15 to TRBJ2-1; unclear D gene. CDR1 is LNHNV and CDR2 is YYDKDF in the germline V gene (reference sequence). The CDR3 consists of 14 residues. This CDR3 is CATSRESSYNEKFF. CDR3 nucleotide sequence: TGTGCCACCAGCAGGGAGAGCTCCTACAATGAGAAGTTCTTC.

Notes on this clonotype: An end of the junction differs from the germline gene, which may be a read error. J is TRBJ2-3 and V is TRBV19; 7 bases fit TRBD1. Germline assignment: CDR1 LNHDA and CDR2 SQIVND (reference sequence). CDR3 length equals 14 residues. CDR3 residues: CASSTRDSIDTQYF. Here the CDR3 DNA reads TGTGCCAGTAGTACCAGGGACAGCATAGATACGCAGTATTTT.

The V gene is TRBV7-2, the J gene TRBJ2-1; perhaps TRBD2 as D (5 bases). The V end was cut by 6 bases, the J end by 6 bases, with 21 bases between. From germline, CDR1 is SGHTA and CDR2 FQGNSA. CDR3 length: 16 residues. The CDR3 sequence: CASRPQRALRANEQFF. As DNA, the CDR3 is TGTGCCAGCAGGCCACAGAGGGCTCTTCGGGCCAATGAGCAGTTCTTC. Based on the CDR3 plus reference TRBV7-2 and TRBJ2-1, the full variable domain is GAGVSQSPSNKVTEKGKDVELRCDPISGHTALYWYRQSLGQGLEFLIYFQGNSAPDKSGLPSDRFSAERTGGSVSTLTIQRTQQEDSAVYLCASRPQRALRANEQFFGPGTRLTVL.

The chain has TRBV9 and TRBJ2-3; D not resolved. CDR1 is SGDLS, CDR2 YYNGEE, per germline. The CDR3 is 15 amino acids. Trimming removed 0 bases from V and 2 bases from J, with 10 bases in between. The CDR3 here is CASSVAPQYTDTQYF. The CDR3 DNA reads TGTGCCAGCAGCGTAGCGCCCCAGTACACAGATACGCAGTATTTT. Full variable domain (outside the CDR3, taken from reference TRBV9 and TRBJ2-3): DSGVTQTPKHLITATGQRVTLRCSPRSGDLSVYWYQQSLDQGLQFLIQYYNGEERAKGNILERFSAQQFPDLHSELNLSSLELGDSALYFCASSVAPQYTDTQYFGPGTRLTVL.

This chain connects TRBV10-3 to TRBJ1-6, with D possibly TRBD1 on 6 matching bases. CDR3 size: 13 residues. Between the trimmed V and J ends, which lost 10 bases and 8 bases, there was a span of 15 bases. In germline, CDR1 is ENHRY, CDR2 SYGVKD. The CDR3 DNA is TGTGCCACCCTCAGGGGATTAGATTCACCCCTCCACTTT. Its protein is CATLRGLDSPLHF.

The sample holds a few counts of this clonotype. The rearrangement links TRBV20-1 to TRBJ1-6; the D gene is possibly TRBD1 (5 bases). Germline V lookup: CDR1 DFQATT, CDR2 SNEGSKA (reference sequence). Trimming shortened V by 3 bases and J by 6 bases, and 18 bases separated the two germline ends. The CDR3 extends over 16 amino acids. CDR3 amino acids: CSASTTGGRVNSPLHF. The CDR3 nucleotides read TGCAGTGCTAGTACAACTGGGGGTAGGGTTAATTCACCCCTCCACTTT.

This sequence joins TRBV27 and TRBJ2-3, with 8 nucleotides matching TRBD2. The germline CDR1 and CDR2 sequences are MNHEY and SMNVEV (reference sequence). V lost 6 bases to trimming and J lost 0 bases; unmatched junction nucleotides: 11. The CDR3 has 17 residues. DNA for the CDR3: TGTGCCAGCAGCCACATCGGACTAGCCTCGAGCACAGATACGCAGTATTTT. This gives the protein CASSHIGLASSTDTQYF.

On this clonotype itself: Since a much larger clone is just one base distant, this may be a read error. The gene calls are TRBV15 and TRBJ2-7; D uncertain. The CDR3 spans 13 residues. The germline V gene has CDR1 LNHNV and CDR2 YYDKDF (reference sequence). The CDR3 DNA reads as TGTGCCACCAGGAGAGATAGGCCGTACGAGCAGTACTTC. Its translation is CATRRDRPYEQYF.

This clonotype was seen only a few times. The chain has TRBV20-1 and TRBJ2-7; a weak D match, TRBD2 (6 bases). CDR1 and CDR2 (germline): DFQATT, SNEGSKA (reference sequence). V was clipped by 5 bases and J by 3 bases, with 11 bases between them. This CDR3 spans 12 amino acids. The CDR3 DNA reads TGCAGTGCTGGAACTAGCAGCTACGAGCAGTACTTC. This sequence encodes CSAGTSSYEQYF.

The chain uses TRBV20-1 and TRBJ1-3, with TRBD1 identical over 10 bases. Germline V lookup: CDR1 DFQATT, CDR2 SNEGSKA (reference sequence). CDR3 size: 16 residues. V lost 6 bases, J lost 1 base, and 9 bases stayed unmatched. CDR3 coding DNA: TGCAGTGCAGCCCCGGGACAGGGGCTTTCTGGAAACACCATATATTTT. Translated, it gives CSAAPGQGLSGNTIYF.

CDR3: CASSQGHRGNTEAFF. For the CDR3, the DNA is TGCGCCAGCAGCCAAGGGCACAGGGGGAACACTGAAGCTTTCTTT. The chain combines TRBV4-1 with TRBJ1-1; the match to TRBD1 covers 7 bases. The CDR3 has 15 residues. Trimming at V came to 1 base and at J to 1 base, leaving 3 bases not matched to a gene. Germline CDR1 reads MGHRA; CDR2 reads YSYEKL.

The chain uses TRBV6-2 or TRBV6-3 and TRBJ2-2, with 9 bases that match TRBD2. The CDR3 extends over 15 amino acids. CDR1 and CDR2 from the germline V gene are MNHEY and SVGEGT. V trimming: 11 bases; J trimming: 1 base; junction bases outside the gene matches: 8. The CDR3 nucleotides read TGTGCCCTTAGCGGGAGTGCGGGGAACACCGGGGAGCTGTTTTTT. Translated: CALSGSAGNTGELFF.

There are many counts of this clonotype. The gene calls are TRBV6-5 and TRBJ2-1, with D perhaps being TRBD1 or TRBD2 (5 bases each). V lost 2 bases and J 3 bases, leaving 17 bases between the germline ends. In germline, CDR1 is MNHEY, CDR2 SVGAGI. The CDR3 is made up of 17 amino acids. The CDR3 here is CASSYPRGRENYNEQFF. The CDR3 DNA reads TGTGCCAGCAGTTACCCCCGGGGCAGAGAAAACTACAATGAGCAGTTCTTC.

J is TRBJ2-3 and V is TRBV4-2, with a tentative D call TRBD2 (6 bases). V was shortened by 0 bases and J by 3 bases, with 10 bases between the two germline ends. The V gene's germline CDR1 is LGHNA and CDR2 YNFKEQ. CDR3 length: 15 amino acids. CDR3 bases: TGTGCCAGCAGCCAAGACAGCGGAGGGACAGATACGCAGTATTTT. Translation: CASSQDSGGTDTQYF.

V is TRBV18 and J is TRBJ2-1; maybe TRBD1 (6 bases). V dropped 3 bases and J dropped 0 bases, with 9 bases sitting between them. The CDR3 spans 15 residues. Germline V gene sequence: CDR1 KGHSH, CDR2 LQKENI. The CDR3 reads CASSPRDTSYNEQFF. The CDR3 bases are TGTGCCAGCTCACCTCGGGACACCTCCTACAATGAGCAGTTCTTC.

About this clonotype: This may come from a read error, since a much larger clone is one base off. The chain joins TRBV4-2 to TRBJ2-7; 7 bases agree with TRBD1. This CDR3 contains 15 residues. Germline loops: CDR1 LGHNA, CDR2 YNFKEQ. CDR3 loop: CARSQDRDSTYEQYF. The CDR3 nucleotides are TGTGCCAGAAGCCAAGACCGGGACAGTACTTACGAGCAGTACTTC.

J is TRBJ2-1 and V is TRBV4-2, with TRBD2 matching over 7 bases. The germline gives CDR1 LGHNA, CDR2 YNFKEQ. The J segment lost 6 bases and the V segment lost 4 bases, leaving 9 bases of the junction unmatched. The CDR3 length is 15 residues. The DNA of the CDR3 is TGTGCCAGCAGCCGAGCCCCGACTAGCCCCAATGAGCAGTTCTTC. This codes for CASSRAPTSPNEQFF.

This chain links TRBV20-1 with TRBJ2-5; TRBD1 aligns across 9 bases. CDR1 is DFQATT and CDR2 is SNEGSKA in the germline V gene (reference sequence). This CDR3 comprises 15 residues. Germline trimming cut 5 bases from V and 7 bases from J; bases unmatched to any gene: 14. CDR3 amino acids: CSAPGTGSFEATQYF. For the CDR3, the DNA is TGCAGTGCTCCCGGGACAGGGAGCTTCGAGGCGACCCAGTACTTC.